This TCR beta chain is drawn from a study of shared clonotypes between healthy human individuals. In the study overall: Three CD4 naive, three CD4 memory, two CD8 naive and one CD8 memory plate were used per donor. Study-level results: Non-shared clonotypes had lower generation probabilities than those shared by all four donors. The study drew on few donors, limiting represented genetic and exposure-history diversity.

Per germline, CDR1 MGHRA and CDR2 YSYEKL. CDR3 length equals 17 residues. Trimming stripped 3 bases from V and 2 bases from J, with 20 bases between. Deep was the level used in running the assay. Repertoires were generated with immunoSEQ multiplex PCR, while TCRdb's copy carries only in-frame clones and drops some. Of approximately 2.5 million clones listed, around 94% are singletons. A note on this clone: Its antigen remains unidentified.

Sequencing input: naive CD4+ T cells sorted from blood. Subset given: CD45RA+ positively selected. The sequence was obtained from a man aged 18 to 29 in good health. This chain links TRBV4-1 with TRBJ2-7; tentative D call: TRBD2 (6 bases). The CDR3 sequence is CASSQALLGGATYEQYF. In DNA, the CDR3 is TGCGCCAGCAGCCAGGCTCTACTAGGCGGGGCGACCTACGAGCAGTACTTC.